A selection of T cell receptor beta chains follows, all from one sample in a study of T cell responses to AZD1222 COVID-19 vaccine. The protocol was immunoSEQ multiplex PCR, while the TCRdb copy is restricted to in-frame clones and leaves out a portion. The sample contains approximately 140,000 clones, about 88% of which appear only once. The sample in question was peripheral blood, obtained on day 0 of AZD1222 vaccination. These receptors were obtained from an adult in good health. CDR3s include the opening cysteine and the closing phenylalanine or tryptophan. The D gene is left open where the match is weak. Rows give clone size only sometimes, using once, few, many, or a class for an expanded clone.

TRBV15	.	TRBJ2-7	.	CATSRRGQIYEQYF	TGTGCCACCAGCAGAAGAGGACAGATTTACGAGCAGTACTTC
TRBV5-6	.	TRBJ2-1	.	CASSDALGPEQFF	TGTGCCAGCAGCGACGCCCTGGGGCCGGAGCAGTTCTTC
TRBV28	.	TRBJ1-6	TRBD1	CASSHGQGARNSPLHF	TGTGCCAGCAGTCACGGACAGGGGGCGCGCAATTCACCCCTCCACTTT
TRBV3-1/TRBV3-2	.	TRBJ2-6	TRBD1	CASSLSPGQGASGANVLTF	TGTGCCAGCAGCCTGTCTCCGGGACAGGGGGCGTCTGGGGCCAACGTCCTGACTTTC
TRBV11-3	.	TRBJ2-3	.	CASSLGRRVGTDTQYF	TGTGCCAGCAGCTTAGGACGCAGGGTGGGCACAGATACGCAGTATTTT
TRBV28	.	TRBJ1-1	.	CASSISMGEAFF	TGTGCCAGCAGTATCTCGATGGGGGAAGCTTTCTTT
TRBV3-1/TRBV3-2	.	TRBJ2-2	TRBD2	CASSQKSGLALAGELFF	TGTGCCAGCAGCCAAAAGTCGGGACTAGCGCTGGCCGGGGAGCTGTTTTTT
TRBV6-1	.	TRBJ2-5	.	CASSEGVFPKETQYF	TGTGCCAGCAGTGAAGGAGTTTTTCCCAAAGAGACCCAGTACTTC
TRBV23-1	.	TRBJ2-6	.	CASRRSSGANVLTF	TGCGCCAGCAGGCGCAGCTCTGGGGCCAACGTCCTGACTTTC
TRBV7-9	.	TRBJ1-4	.	CASSPGYGNEKLFF	TGTGCCAGCAGCCCAGGGTATGGTAATGAAAAACTGTTTTTT
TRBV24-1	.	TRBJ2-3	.	CATSPHGGRVADTQYF	TGTGCCACCAGCCCCCACGGGGGGCGCGTCGCAGATACGCAGTATTTT
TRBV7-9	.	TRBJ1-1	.	CASSFEQGASEAFF	TGTGCCAGCAGCTTTGAACAGGGTGCTTCTGAAGCTTTCTTT
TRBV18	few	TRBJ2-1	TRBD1	CASSANRGSYNEQFF	TGTGCCAGCTCAGCTAACAGGGGATCCTACAATGAGCAGTTCTTC
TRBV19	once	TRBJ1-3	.	CASRPGGVLSGNTIYF	TGTGCCAGTAGACCCGGGGGCGTCCTCTCTGGAAACACCATATATTTT
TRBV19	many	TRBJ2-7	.	CASSISVQTYEQYF	TGTGCCAGTAGTATTTCGGTCCAAACCTACGAGCAGTACTTC
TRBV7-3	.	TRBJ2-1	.	CASSATVSGLTSHNEQFF	TGTGCCAGCAGCGCTACCGTCTCCGGCCTCACCTCCCACAATGAGCAGTTCTTC
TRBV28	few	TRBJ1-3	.	CASSPAGQRGSGNTIYF	TGTGCCAGCAGTCCGGCCGGACAGAGAGGTTCTGGAAACACCATATATTTT
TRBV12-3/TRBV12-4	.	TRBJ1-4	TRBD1	CASRQGGGKLFF	TGTGCCAGCCGACAGGGCGGCGGAAAACTGTTTTTT
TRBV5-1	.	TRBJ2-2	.	CASSLGSATNTGELFF	TGCGCCAGCAGCTTGGGGTCAGCCACGAACACCGGGGAGCTGTTTTTT
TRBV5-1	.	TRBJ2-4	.	CASSLDRGNIQYF	TGCGCCAGCAGCTTGGACCGGGGGAACATTCAGTACTTC
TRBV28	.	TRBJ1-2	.	CASTNRGLGWGYTF	TGTGCCAGCACTAATCGGGGGTTGGGATGGGGCTACACCTTC